These 4 T cell receptor beta chains share one sample of origin, sequenced in a study of blood T cell repertoires in COVID-19. Method: immunoSEQ multiplex PCR; TCRdb's copy keeps in-frame clones and lacks some. This repertoire shows tens of thousands of clones, nearly 80% found once; its top ten account for around 12%. The sample comprised peripheral blood. The receptors derive from a human donor in a cohort sampled during active COVID-19.

There are a few counts of this clone. V gene TRBV28 combines with J gene TRBJ2-2; TRBD2 matches 8 bases. Germline V gene sequence: CDR1 MDHEN, CDR2 SYDVKM. Trimming at V came to 4 bases and at J to 8 bases, leaving 6 bases not matched to a gene. The CDR3 runs to 14 residues. Here the CDR3 DNA reads TGTGCCAGCAGTTCCACGGGAGGGGGAGGGGAGCTGTTTTTT. It is translated as CASSSTGGGGELFF.

The rearrangement joins TRBV11-2 to TRBJ2-4, with D perhaps TRBD1 (6 bases). V gave up 1 base and J gave up 10 bases, with 20 bases separating them. The CDR3 sequence is 16 residues long. Looked up from germline, CDR1 is SGHAT and CDR2 is FQNNGV. The chain's CDR3 is CASSLVASDRPGIQYF. CDR3 bases: TGTGCCAGCAGCTTAGTTGCGAGCGACAGGCCGGGGATTCAGTACTTC.

Only a few counts were recorded for this clone. The chain has TRBV6-6 and TRBJ2-7; 7 nucleotides line up with TRBD2. Germline CDR1 reads MNHNY; CDR2 reads SVGAGI (reference sequence). Losses at the gene ends were 7 bases for V and 0 bases for J; bases not matched to a gene: 12. The CDR3 covers 16 residues. In nucleotides, the CDR3 is TGTGCCAGCACCTTGGGGGGGTGGGATTTCTCCTACGAGCAGTACTTC. This gives the protein CASTLGGWDFSYEQYF.

The chain links TRBV19 to TRBJ2-7; 8 bases map to TRBD1. The CDR3 length is 13 residues. CDR1 LNHDA and CDR2 SQIVND come from the germline V gene (reference sequence). J was trimmed by 7 bases and V by 5 bases; bases with no gene match: 7. The CDR3 is CASSGRGRVEQYF. The CDR3 bases are TGTGCCAGTAGTGGCAGGGGGCGGGTTGAGCAGTACTTC. The variable domain in full, completed from reference TRBV19 and TRBJ2-7, reads DGGITQSPKYLFRKEGQNVTLSCEQNLNHDAMYWYRQDPGQGLRLIYYSQIVNDFQKGDIAEGYSVSREKKESFPLTVTSAQKNPTAFYLCASSGRGRVEQYFGPGTRLTVT.